One and the same sample provided the 16 T cell receptor beta chains below, sequenced in a study of T cells in Graves' hyperthyroidism and ophthalmopathy. Researchers took RNA transcripts and amplified the TCR beta CDR3 regions from them. The TCR CDR3 first-round RT-PCR relied on the HTBI primer set. TCRdb re-called the multiplex PCR reads through MiXCR, storing one row per CDR3 protein. The sample carries 300,000 to 400,000 distinct CDR3 sequences, about 14% recorded once. Sequencing was performed on blood. All receptors come from a woman aged 25-40 years with Graves' ophthalmopathy.

In this sample, this clonotype turned up many times. This sequence joins TRBV15 and TRBJ2-2; 9 bases align to TRBD1. The CDR3 length is 15 residues. Germline trimming cut 1 base from V and 3 bases from J; bases unmatched to any gene: 0. The germline gives CDR1 LNHNV, CDR2 YYDKDF (reference sequence). The CDR3 sequence: CATSRGTGDTGELFF. In DNA form, the CDR3 reads TGTGCCACCAGCAGAGGGACAGGGGACACCGGGGAGCTGTTTTTT.

There are many counts of this clonotype. The rearrangement uses TRBV2 and TRBJ2-3; 7 bases align to TRBD2. The J segment lost 3 bases and the V segment lost 4 bases, leaving 4 bases of the junction unmatched. From germline, CDR1 is SNHLY and CDR2 FYNNEI. The CDR3 totals 14 residues. The CDR3 loop reads CASSGAGRTDTQYF. CDR3 bases: TGTGCCAGCAGTGGAGCGGGGAGGACAGATACGCAGTATTTT.

This clonotype showed up many times. V and J are TRBV7-9 and TRBJ2-4; no clear D gene. The CDR3 is made up of 14 amino acids. Trimming removed 4 bases from V and 6 bases from J, with 13 bases in between. Germline V CDR1 and CDR2: SEHNR, FQNEAQ (reference sequence). The CDR3 spells CASSSWERVNIQYF. The CDR3, as DNA: TGTGCCAGCAGCTCCTGGGAAAGAGTAAACATTCAGTACTTC.

This clonotype was seen ten or more times. V and J are TRBV2 and TRBJ1-2, with D hard to call. The CDR3 totals 13 residues. Trimming took off 5 bases at V and 13 bases at J, with 20 bases between the two ends. Germline V CDR1 and CDR2: SNHLY, FYNNEI. The CDR3 DNA reads TGTGCCAGCAGTCCCCTCGGGTACAGCCGGTTCACCTTC. Translated, it gives CASSPLGYSRFTF.

Many counts were recorded for this clonotype. The chain joins TRBV30 to TRBJ2-6; D perhaps matches TRBD2 (5 bases). Deletions cut 3 bases from V and 1 base from J, with 19 bases between. The CDR3 extends over 18 amino acids. Per germline, CDR1 GTSNPN and CDR2 SVGIG (reference sequence). CDR3 nucleotides: TGTGCCTGGAGCCCCACCTTCGGGATTTTTTCTGGGGCCAACGTCCTGACTTTC. Amino acids: CAWSPTFGIFSGANVLTF.

This chain connects TRBV6-5 to TRBJ2-7, with no clear D. The V gene lost 0 bases and the J gene lost 7 bases, with 7 bases spanning the gap. CDR1 is MNHEY, CDR2 SVGAGI, per germline. CDR3 length: 12 residues. The CDR3 DNA reads TGTGCCAGCAGTTACTCGATCGGGGAGCAGTACTTC. The encoded protein is CASSYSIGEQYF.

This chain uses TRBV19 with TRBJ2-1; 11 positions match TRBD2. CDR3 length equals 15 residues. V gave up 4 bases and J gave up 13 bases; unmatched junction bases: 12. Germline loops: CDR1 LNHDA, CDR2 SQIVND (reference sequence). In DNA, the CDR3 is TGTGCCAGTAGTACGGGACTAGCGGCGCTGGTGGCCCAGTTCTTC. This translates into CASSTGLAALVAQFF.

The sample holds a few counts of this clonotype. This chain links TRBV11-2 with TRBJ2-1; TRBD1 matches 7 bases. Trimming at V came to 4 bases and at J to 9 bases, leaving 9 bases not matched to a gene. CDR1 is SGHAT, CDR2 FQNNGV, per germline. This CDR3 is built from 14 residues. The CDR3 protein is CASSSRYRGLEQFF. In DNA form, the CDR3 reads TGTGCCAGCAGCTCGCGGTACAGGGGCCTTGAGCAGTTCTTC.

Details on this clonotype: A read error is possible here, since a much larger clone lies one base away. The V gene is TRBV3-1, the J gene TRBJ2-1; possibly TRBD2 for D (5 bases). CDR1 is LGHDT and CDR2 is YNNKEL in the germline V gene (reference sequence). The CDR3 runs 15 residues. The V gene lost 3 bases and the J gene lost 2 bases, with 11 bases spanning the gap. CDR3 nucleotides: TGTGCCAGCAGCCACAGCGAGGGCCCCTACAATGAGCAGTTCTTC. Translating it yields CASSHSEGPYNEQFF.

This clonotype occurred many times. The V call is TRBV3-1, the J call TRBJ1-5; D unclear. Germline CDR1 reads LGHDT; CDR2 reads YNNKEL (reference sequence). Between the trimmed V and J ends, which lost 0 bases and 3 bases, there was a span of 9 bases. This CDR3 has 15 residues. In nucleotides, the CDR3 is TGTGCCAGCAGCCAAGATCTGGCAGACAATCAGCCCCAGCATTTT. Residues: CASSQDLADNQPQHF.

Many counts were recorded for this clonotype. The gene calls are TRBV28 and TRBJ2-5, with 9 bases fitting TRBD1. The V gene end was trimmed by 5 bases and the J gene end by 4 bases; junction bases not matched to a gene: 8. In germline, CDR1 is MDHEN, CDR2 SYDVKM. The CDR3 runs to 15 residues. The CDR3 region is CASSRDREEVETQYF. CDR3 DNA sequence: TGTGCCAGCAGTCGGGACAGGGAGGAAGTAGAGACCCAGTACTTC.

The table lists this clonotype with many counts. The chain employs TRBV7-2 and TRBJ1-6; 11 bases match TRBD1. With 5 bases clipped from V and 7 bases from J, the junction kept 7 bases outside the gene matches. The CDR3 extends over 16 amino acids. Germline V CDR1 and CDR2: SGHTA, FQGNSA. The CDR3 DNA follows: TGTGCCAGCAGCCGGACAGGGGGCGCTGGGAATTCACCCCTCCACTTT. Protein product: CASSRTGGAGNSPLHF.

This clonotype was counted ten times or more. The chain uses TRBV27 and TRBJ2-7; a possible D gene is TRBD1 (6 bases). V was pared by 1 base and J by 3 bases, with 13 bases between. There are 15 residues in the CDR3. From germline, CDR1 is MNHEY and CDR2 SMNVEV (reference sequence). The CDR3 sequence is CASSLYWTASYEQYF. The CDR3 DNA reads as TGTGCCAGCAGTTTATACTGGACAGCCAGCTACGAGCAGTACTTC.

This clonotype has ten or more counts. The V call is TRBV13, the J call TRBJ1-3; 7 bases line up with TRBD1. The CDR3 is 15 residues long. Germline trimming cut 3 bases from V and 7 bases from J; bases unmatched to any gene: 9. CDR1 PRHDT and CDR2 FYEKMQ come from the germline V gene (reference sequence). The CDR3 region has the DNA TGTGCCAGCAGCTTGGGGCAGGGGGTCGGCAACACCATATATTTT. This encodes CASSLGQGVGNTIYF.

The count of this clonotype is one. This sequence joins TRBV29-1 and TRBJ1-2; perhaps TRBD1 as D (5 bases). The CDR3 loop spans 12 amino acids. Germline-derived CDR1 and CDR2 are SQVTM and ANQGSEA. Trimming removed 2 bases at V and 2 bases at J, with 6 bases between. The CDR3 bases are TGCAGCGTTGAAACAGGCAACTATGGCTACACCTTC. Amino acids: CSVETGNYGYTF.

This clonotype came up many times. The V and J genes are TRBV7-9 and TRBJ1-4, with TRBD1 matching 9 bases. CDR3 length equals 14 residues. Germline V gives CDR1 SEHNR, CDR2 FQNEAQ (reference sequence). The junction had 6 bases not matched to a gene; V was cut back by 8 bases and J by 5 bases. CDR3 amino acids: CASGSGTGNEKLFF. In nucleotides, the CDR3 is TGTGCCAGCGGGTCCGGGACAGGGAATGAAAAACTGTTTTTT.